The 25 T cell receptor beta chains below all came from one sample that was sequenced in a study of cytomegalovirus exposure and HLA in healthy donors. Sequenced by immunoSEQ multiplex PCR; TCRdb stores in-frame clones only, minus some. This sample carries a few hundred thousand clones, approximately 87% of them seen once, and the ten largest clones take approximately 0.95%. Sequences were obtained from PBMCs. These receptor sequences come from a woman aged 18-30 years in good health and CMV-seronegative.

The chain uses TRBV28 and TRBJ2-5; a weak D match, TRBD2 (5 bases). The V end was cut by 3 bases, the J end by 7 bases, with 9 bases between. This CDR3 is built from 12 residues. CDR1 is MDHEN and CDR2 is SYDVKM in the germline V gene. As DNA, the CDR3 is TGTGCCAGCAGTTTGTTGAGCGGGACCCAGTACTTC. As protein: CASSLLSGTQYF.

This clone appeared a single time. This chain uses TRBV7-2 with TRBJ2-7; D not certain. This CDR3 is built from 13 residues. Germline V gene lookup returns CDR1 SGHTA and CDR2 FQGNSA. Trimming shortened V by 2 bases and J by 0 bases, and 5 bases separated the two germline ends. The CDR3 protein is CASSLPSSYEQYF. As DNA, the CDR3 is TGTGCCAGCAGCTTACCCTCCTCCTACGAGCAGTACTTC.

This rearrangement joins TRBV6-5 to TRBJ2-3; TRBD1 agrees at 10 bases. The CDR3 is 14 amino acids. Trimming at V came to 6 bases and at J to 6 bases, leaving 6 bases not matched to a gene. Germline values: CDR1 MNHEY, CDR2 SVGAGI. This CDR3 is CASSRGQGQDTQYF. In nucleotides, the CDR3 is TGTGCCAGCAGCAGGGGACAGGGGCAGGATACGCAGTATTTT.

This clone occurred once. V is TRBV4-1 and J is TRBJ2-2; 8 nucleotides agree with TRBD1. Looked up from germline, CDR1 is MGHRA and CDR2 is YSYEKL. V gave up 1 base and J gave up 4 bases; unmatched junction bases: 5. The CDR3 has 16 amino acids. CDR3 region: CASSQVRGRGTGELFF. CDR3 nucleotides: TGCGCCAGCAGCCAAGTCAGGGGGCGGGGCACCGGGGAGCTGTTTTTT.

The rearrangement links TRBV28 to TRBJ1-5, with 9 bases that match TRBD1. Trimming at V came to 7 bases and at J to 5 bases, leaving 18 bases not matched to a gene. This CDR3 has 18 residues. In germline, CDR1 is MDHEN, CDR2 SYDVKM. Here the CDR3 DNA reads TGTGCCAGCACCGAAATCGATCTCCGGGACAGGGATGATCAGCCCCAGCATTTT. Its protein product is CASTEIDLRDRDDQPQHF.

The chain carries TRBV5-6 and TRBJ2-7; 8 nucleotides align to TRBD2. J was trimmed by 6 bases and V by 0 bases; bases with no gene match: 2. Germline CDR1 SGHDT, CDR2 YYEEEE. This CDR3 comprises 13 residues. CDR3 coding DNA: TGTGCCAGCAGCTTGGGTAGCGGGATCGAGCAGTACTTC. As protein: CASSLGSGIEQYF.

The V call is TRBV10-3, the J call TRBJ1-3; D unclear. The germline gives CDR1 ENHRY, CDR2 SYGVKD. The V and J ends lost 0 bases and 8 bases respectively, with 20 bases between them. The length of the CDR3 is 17 residues. The CDR3 is CAISESGIHEDLHTIYF. The CDR3 DNA reads TGTGCCATCAGTGAGTCAGGTATTCACGAGGATTTGCACACCATATATTTT.

This chain connects TRBV5-1 to TRBJ1-4; D perhaps matches TRBD1 (5 bases). With 6 bases removed from V and 8 bases from J, the gap between germline ends came to 20 bases. There are 15 residues in the CDR3. CDR1 is SGHRS and CDR2 is YFSETQ in the germline V gene. In nucleotides, the CDR3 is TGCGCCAGCACAGTACTCGGGCAGGGAGGCGAAAAACTGTTTTTT. Translating gives CASTVLGQGGEKLFF.

The chain recombines TRBV9 with TRBJ1-4, with TRBD1 matching 8 bases. This CDR3 region has 15 residues. The V segment lost 4 bases and the J segment 4 bases; nucleotides outside the gene matches: 6. Per germline, CDR1 SGDLS and CDR2 YYNGEE. For the CDR3, the DNA is TGTGCCAGCAGCTTAGGACAGGGTGGTAATGAAAAACTGTTTTTT. Translating gives CASSLGQGGNEKLFF.

V and J are TRBV28 and TRBJ2-1; D unresolved. V shed 8 bases and J shed 5 bases, with 10 bases lying between them. Germline loops: CDR1 MDHEN, CDR2 SYDVKM. The CDR3 runs 12 residues. CDR3 sequence: CASSKRDNEQFF. Written as DNA, the CDR3 is TGTGCCAGCTCCAAAAGAGACAATGAGCAGTTCTTC.

The chain employs TRBV2 and TRBJ1-1, with D perhaps TRBD1 (5 bases). V lost 6 bases and J lost 0, with 11 bases in between. The CDR3 runs to 14 residues. Germline CDR1 is SNHLY and CDR2 is FYNNEI. The CDR3 region has the DNA TGTGCCAGCAGACGGAGGGGTGTGAACACTGAAGCTTTCTTT. Residues: CASRRRGVNTEAFF. The variable domain in full, completed from reference TRBV2 and TRBJ1-1, reads EPEVTQTPSHQVTQMGQEVILRCVPISNHLYFYWYRQILGQKVEFLVSFYNNEISEKSEIFDDQFSVERPDGSNFTLKIRSTKLEDSAMYFCASRRRGVNTEAFFGQGTRLTVV.

This clone came up a few times. The chain combines TRBV19 with TRBJ1-5, with 9 positions matching TRBD1. J gave up 9 bases and V 5 bases, and 11 bases lay outside the gene matches. CDR3 length: 15 residues. Germline CDR1 LNHDA, CDR2 SQIVND (reference sequence). The CDR3 is CASSLQDRGRLPQHF. CDR3 nucleotides: TGTGCCAGTAGTCTCCAGGACAGGGGTCGTCTGCCCCAGCATTTT.

V gene TRBV15 combines with J gene TRBJ2-7, with TRBD1 matching 7 bases. Germline-derived CDR1 and CDR2 are LNHNV and YYDKDF (reference sequence). V lost 4 bases, J lost 6 bases, and 9 bases stayed unmatched. The CDR3 runs 14 residues. As DNA, the CDR3 is TGTGCCACCAGCAAAGACAGGGTAGTAGGCGAGCAGTACTTC. It translates to CATSKDRVVGEQYF.

This chain connects TRBV5-6 to TRBJ1-3; possible D gene TRBD1, 6 bases. The germline gives CDR1 SGHDT, CDR2 YYEEEE. The CDR3 loop spans 15 amino acids. Trimming stripped 4 bases from V and 2 bases from J, with 13 bases between. CDR3 loop: CASSIGQQTGNTIYF. CDR3 bases: TGTGCCAGCAGCATAGGACAGCAGACTGGAAACACCATATATTTT.

This clone was seen only a few times. The chain is built from TRBV28 and TRBJ1-1; D is uncertain. This CDR3 spans 13 amino acids. V was shortened by 3 bases and J by 10 bases, with 15 bases between the two germline ends. In germline, CDR1 is MDHEN, CDR2 SYDVKM. This CDR3 is CASSLGGQETAFF. Written as DNA, the CDR3 is TGTGCCAGCAGTTTGGGTGGGCAGGAAACAGCTTTCTTT. Looking up the rest from reference TRBV28 and TRBJ1-1 gives the full variable domain: DVKVTQSSRYLVKRTGEKVFLECVQDMDHENMFWYRQDPGLGLRLIYFSYDVKMKEKGDIPEGYSVSREKKERFSLILESASTNQTSMYLCASSLGGQETAFFGQGTRLTVV.

The chain combines TRBV6-5 with TRBJ2-5, with D maybe TRBD1 (6 bases). CDR1 is MNHEY, CDR2 SVGAGI, per germline. With 0 bases removed from V and 1 base from J, the gap between germline ends came to 9 bases. The CDR3 is 15 residues long. The chain's CDR3 is CASSYSWTAQETQYF. DNA for the CDR3: TGTGCCAGCAGTTACTCGTGGACAGCCCAAGAGACCCAGTACTTC.

V usage is TRBV10-3 and J usage is TRBJ1-3, with D possibly being TRBD1 (5 bases). The V end was cut by 5 bases, the J end by 8 bases, with 10 bases between. Germline V gene data show CDR1 as ENHRY and CDR2 as SYGVKD. The CDR3 covers 12 residues. CDR3 amino acids: CAISPAGDTIYF. Here the CDR3 DNA reads TGTGCCATCAGTCCAGCGGGGGACACCATATATTTT.

The CDR3 reads CASRLGQELGGYTF. As DNA, the CDR3 is TGTGCCAGCAGGTTAGGACAGGAATTAGGTGGCTACACCTTC. The chain uses TRBV6-5 and TRBJ1-2, with TRBD1 matching 7 bases. Germline lookup yields CDR1 MNHEY and CDR2 SVGAGI. The J segment lost 7 bases and the V segment lost 6 bases, leaving 11 bases of the junction unmatched. The CDR3 has 14 amino acids.

V usage is TRBV10-1 and J usage is TRBJ2-5, with 14 positions matching TRBD2. The germline CDR1 and CDR2 sequences are WNHNN and SYGVQD (reference sequence). This CDR3 spans 16 amino acids. J gave up 4 bases and V 6 bases, and 7 bases lay outside the gene matches. The CDR3 bases are TGCGCCAGCAGCCTGGGACTAGCGGGAGTGGTAGAGACCCAGTACTTC. The encoded protein is CASSLGLAGVVETQYF.

The chain combines TRBV9 with TRBJ2-5; a weak D match, TRBD2 (5 bases). Germline CDR1 is SGDLS and CDR2 is YYNGEE. This CDR3 is 15 amino acids long. Trimming took 0 bases from V and 9 from J, leaving 18 bases between them. The CDR3 loop reads CASSVGGRGASAQYF. Here the CDR3 DNA reads TGTGCCAGCAGCGTAGGAGGGAGAGGAGCTTCGGCCCAGTACTTC.

The chain uses TRBV9 and TRBJ2-1; D is undetermined. The CDR3 covers 15 residues. Trimming stripped 0 bases from V and 6 bases from J, with 13 bases between. Germline lookup yields CDR1 SGDLS and CDR2 YYNGEE. Here the CDR3 DNA reads TGTGCCAGCAGCGTAGGAGTATCTCAATCCAATGAGCAGTTCTTC. Translated, it gives CASSVGVSQSNEQFF.

The chain couples TRBV5-6 to TRBJ1-1, with unresolved D. CDR3 size: 15 residues. V was clipped by 1 base and J by 0 bases, with 10 bases between them. Germline V gene lookup returns CDR1 SGHDT and CDR2 YYEEEE. The CDR3 sequence is CASSLWRGVNTEAFF. In nucleotides, the CDR3 is TGTGCCAGCAGCTTGTGGCGCGGAGTGAACACTGAAGCTTTCTTT.

In nucleotides, the CDR3 is TGTGCCAGCTCAGCGGGGAGCTCCTACGAGCAGTACTTC. This translates into CASSAGSSYEQYF. V and J are TRBV27 and TRBJ2-7, with 7 bases identical to TRBD2. Germline V lookup: CDR1 MNHEY, CDR2 SMNVEV (reference sequence). CDR3 length equals 13 residues. With V trimmed by 8 bases and J by 0 bases, 4 bases remained unmatched.

The V call is TRBV25-1, the J call TRBJ2-1; a possible D gene is TRBD2 (5 bases). The germline V and J ends were trimmed by 4 bases and 0 bases, with 16 bases remaining between them. The germline gives CDR1 MGHDK, CDR2 SYGVNS. The CDR3 has 17 amino acids. DNA for the CDR3: TGTGCCAGCAGTGGACGAGGCAGCGGCATCTCCTACAATGAGCAGTTCTTC. The encoded protein is CASSGRGSGISYNEQFF.

This chain connects TRBV13 to TRBJ2-7, with a tentative D call TRBD2 (6 bases). V was pared by 3 bases and J by 2 bases, with 11 bases between. The CDR3 consists of 14 residues. Looked up from germline, CDR1 is PRHDT and CDR2 is FYEKMQ (reference sequence). The CDR3 is CASSFPQRAYEQYF. The CDR3 DNA sequence: TGTGCCAGCAGCTTCCCCCAGCGGGCCTACGAGCAGTACTTC.